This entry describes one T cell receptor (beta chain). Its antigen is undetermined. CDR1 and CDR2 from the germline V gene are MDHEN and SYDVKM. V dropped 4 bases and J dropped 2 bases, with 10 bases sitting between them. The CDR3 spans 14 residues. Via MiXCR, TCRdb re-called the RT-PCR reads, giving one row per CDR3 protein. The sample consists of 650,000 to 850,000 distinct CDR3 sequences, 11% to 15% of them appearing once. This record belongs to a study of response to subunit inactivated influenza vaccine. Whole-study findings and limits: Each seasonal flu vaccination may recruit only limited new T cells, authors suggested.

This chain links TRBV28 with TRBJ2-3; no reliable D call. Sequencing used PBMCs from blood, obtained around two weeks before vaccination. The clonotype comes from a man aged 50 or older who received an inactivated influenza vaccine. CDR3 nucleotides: TGTGCCAGCAGTTCGCCCGGAATCACAGATACGCAGTATTTT. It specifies CASSSPGITDTQYF.